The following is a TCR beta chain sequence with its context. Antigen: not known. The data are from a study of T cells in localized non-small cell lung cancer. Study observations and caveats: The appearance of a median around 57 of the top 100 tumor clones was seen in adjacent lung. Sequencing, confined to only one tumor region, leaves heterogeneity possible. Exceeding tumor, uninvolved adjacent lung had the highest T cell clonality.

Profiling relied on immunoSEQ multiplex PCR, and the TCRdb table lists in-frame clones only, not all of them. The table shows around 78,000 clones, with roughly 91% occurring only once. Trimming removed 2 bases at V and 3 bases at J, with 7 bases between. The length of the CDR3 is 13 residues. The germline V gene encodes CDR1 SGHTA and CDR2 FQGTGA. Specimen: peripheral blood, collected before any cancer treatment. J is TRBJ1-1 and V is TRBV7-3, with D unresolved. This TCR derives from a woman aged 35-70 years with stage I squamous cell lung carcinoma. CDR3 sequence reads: CASSLPGYTEAFF. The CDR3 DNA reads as TGTGCCAGCAGCTTACCCGGATACACTGAAGCTTTCTTT.